Listed below are T cell receptor beta chains from one sample, sequenced in a study of shared clonotypes between healthy human individuals. Clones were sequenced by immunoSEQ multiplex PCR, and TCRdb holds only the in-frame ones, with some missing. Of 950,000 to 1,100,000 clones listed, about 76% are singletons. The sequenced sample consisted of memory CD4+ T cells sorted from blood. The receptor set was obtained from a man between 18 and 29 years old in good health. Both conserved end residues are part of each CDR3. A D gene is named only where the DNA matches it firmly. Not every row has a clone size; where given, it reads once, few, many or a size class.

d_call	v_call	j_call	clone_size	cdr3_length	cdr3_nt	cdr3_aa
.	TRBV5-1	TRBJ2-5	.	14	TGCGCCAGCAGCCCGAGGACTAATTCTGAGACCCAGTACTTC	CASSPRTNSETQYF
TRBD1	TRBV5-1	TRBJ1-6	.	15	TGCGCCAGCAGCTTGTCCGGGACAGACGATCCATCCCTCCACTTT	CASSLSGTDDPSLHF
.	TRBV27	TRBJ2-3	.	14	TGTGCCAGCAGTTCCTGGACAGTCACAGATACGCAGTATTTT	CASSSWTVTDTQYF
.	TRBV6-1	TRBJ1-4	.	14	TGTGCCAGCAAACAGGGAAGGTCAAATGAAAAACTGTTTTTT	CASKQGRSNEKLFF
TRBD2	TRBV6-6	TRBJ2-7	.	15	TGTGCCAGCAGTGGCATAGCGGGGGGGCTCTACGAGCAGTACTTC	CASSGIAGGLYEQYF
.	TRBV2	TRBJ1-2	.	14	TGTGCCAGCAGTACTGGACAGCGCGCCCGTGGCTACACCTTC	CASSTGQRARGYTF
TRBD2	TRBV4-1	TRBJ2-1	.	17	TGCGCCAGCAGCCTTATAATAGGGAGCGGGAGGGCCGGAGAGCAGTTCTTC	CASSLIIGSGRAGEQFF
.	TRBV5-8	TRBJ1-1	.	13	TGTGCCAGCAGCTACGGGATCAGGGGAGAAGCTTTCTTT	CASSYGIRGEAFF
.	TRBV5-6	TRBJ1-5	.	15	TGTGCCAGCAGCCTGGGGCAGGGGATAGGGCAGCCCCAGCATTTT	CASSLGQGIGQPQHF
.	TRBV9	TRBJ2-1	few	15	TGTGCCAGCAGCGTAGAAGGTCGGGAGTACAATGAGCAGTTCTTC	CASSVEGREYNEQFF
.	TRBV18	TRBJ1-2	once	13	TGTGCCAGCTCACCCTCGGACAGCCGGGGCTACACCTTC	CASSPSDSRGYTF
TRBD2	TRBV2	TRBJ2-3	.	14	TGTGCCAGCAGTAGACTAGCGGGTATGGATACGCAGTATTTT	CASSRLAGMDTQYF
.	TRBV6-5	TRBJ2-7	.	11	TGTGCCAGCAGCACCAGGGAAGGGCAGTACTTC	CASSTREGQYF
.	TRBV6-1	TRBJ1-2	once	15	TGTGCCAGCAGTGAATTTGGCCGCACTAACTATGGCTACACCTTC	CASSEFGRTNYGYTF
.	TRBV6-5	TRBJ2-3	few	15	TGTGCCAGCACTACCTCAGGGGCTAGAACAGATACGCAGTATTTT	CASTTSGARTDTQYF
.	TRBV7-2	TRBJ1-6	once	15	TGTGCCAGCAGCCGGAGTACAGGGAGAGATTCACCCCTCCACTTT	CASSRSTGRDSPLHF
.	TRBV10-3	TRBJ2-1	.	13	TGTGCCATCAGGCGAGCGTCCTACAATGAGCAGTTCTTC	CAIRRASYNEQFF
.	TRBV5-6	TRBJ2-2	.	15	TGTGCCAGCAGCTTGGAGGGGGGCTACACCGGGGAGCTGTTTTTT	CASSLEGGYTGELFF
.	TRBV27	TRBJ1-6	few	15	TGTGCCAGCAGTTTAATCCCCTCGGGGGGCTCACCCCTCCACTTT	CASSLIPSGGSPLHF
.	TRBV11-2	TRBJ1-5	.	13	TGTGCCAGCAGCGCTTCGGGTTTGGAGCCCCAGCATTTT	CASSASGLEPQHF
.	TRBV5-1	TRBJ1-1	.	13	TGCGCCAGCAGCTTCGAACGAGGGACTGAAGCTTTCTTT	CASSFERGTEAFF
.	TRBV30	TRBJ2-5	.	14	TGTGCCTGGAGTGTTCAGGGGTCGGGAGAGACCCAGTACTTC	CAWSVQGSGETQYF